These 17 T cell receptor beta chains were all obtained from the same sample, sequenced in a study of immune evolution from preneoplasia to lung adenocarcinoma. Repertoires were generated with immunoSEQ multiplex PCR, while TCRdb's copy carries only in-frame clones and drops some. This sample has about 3,300 clones, with 73% found just once. Sequences were obtained from FFPE minimally invasive lung adenocarcinoma tissue. Every receptor here comes from a person aged 60-80 years with lung adenocarcinoma.

This rearrangement joins TRBV6-1 to TRBJ1-3; D gene uncertain. V lost 1 base and J lost 2, with 9 bases in between. The germline CDR1 and CDR2 sequences are MNHNS and SASEGT. The CDR3 covers 15 residues. The CDR3 DNA reads TGTGCCAGCAGTGAAGGGGCGGGAGCTGGAAACACCATATATTTT. This sequence encodes CASSEGAGAGNTIYF.

The rearrangement joins TRBV4-2 to TRBJ2-2; either TRBD1 or TRBD2 may fit D (5 bases each). CDR1 LGHNA and CDR2 YNFKEQ come from the germline V gene. Trimming shortened V by 6 bases and J by 7 bases, and 15 bases separated the two germline ends. This CDR3 has 14 residues. DNA of the CDR3: TGTGCCAGCAGGGGGGTTGGGGCCGGCGGGGAGCTGTTTTTT. Its protein product is CASRGVGAGGELFF.

The J gene is TRBJ1-1, the V gene TRBV7-2; 9 bases match TRBD1. This CDR3 spans 18 amino acids. CDR1 and CDR2 (germline): SGHTA, FQGNSA. J was trimmed by 1 base and V by 5 bases; bases with no gene match: 14. The CDR3 is CASSVGRRDRAANTEAFF. The CDR3 coding sequence is TGTGCCAGCAGCGTCGGTCGGCGGGACAGGGCTGCGAACACTGAAGCTTTCTTT.

The V gene is TRBV6-4, the J gene TRBJ2-7; 9 bases match TRBD2. The CDR3 totals 15 residues. The junction had 0 bases not matched to a gene; V was cut back by 0 bases and J by 0 bases. The V gene's germline CDR1 is MRHNA and CDR2 SNTAGT. The CDR3 region has the DNA TGTGCCAGCAGTGACTCTAGCGGGAGCTCCTACGAGCAGTACTTC. This encodes CASSDSSGSSYEQYF.

V usage is TRBV11-2 and J usage is TRBJ2-2; D not resolved. In germline, CDR1 is SGHAT, CDR2 FQNNGV. This CDR3 has 15 amino acids. Trimming took 3 bases from V and 6 from J, leaving 14 bases between them. CDR3 sequence reads: CASSFVANVPGELFF. The CDR3 DNA reads TGTGCCAGCAGCTTCGTCGCGAATGTACCCGGGGAGCTGTTTTTT.

The chain is built from TRBV10-3 and TRBJ2-1; TRBD2 matches at 7 bases. The CDR3 is 15 amino acids. Trimming removed 8 bases from V and 1 base from J; junction bases left unmatched: 8. The germline gives CDR1 ENHRY, CDR2 SYGVKD. CDR3 bases: TGTGCCATCTCAACTCTAGCGGCATCCTACAATGAGCAGTTCTTC. It codes for CAISTLAASYNEQFF.

This chain joins TRBV18 and TRBJ1-3, with no clear D. In germline, CDR1 is KGHSH, CDR2 LQKENI. V was pared by 6 bases and J by 0 bases, with 15 bases between. CDR3 size: 16 residues. CDR3 sequence (DNA): TGTGCCAGCTCCCCTACTGACGGCGCCTCTGGAAACACCATATATTTT. This gives the protein CASSPTDGASGNTIYF.

V usage is TRBV6-6 and J usage is TRBJ1-5; D remains ambiguous. The CDR3 runs to 16 residues. V dropped 0 bases and J dropped 0 bases, with 9 bases sitting between them. Germline CDR1 is MNHNY and CDR2 is SVGAGI (reference sequence). CDR3 nucleotide sequence: TGTGCCAGCAGTTACTCGAGTACACCTAGCAATCAGCCCCAGCATTTT. Protein sequence: CASSYSSTPSNQPQHF.

The chain employs TRBV28 and TRBJ1-1; 9 nucleotides line up with TRBD1. Unmatched junction bases numbered 5, after V lost 6 bases and J lost 3 bases. There are 14 residues in the CDR3. Germline V CDR1 and CDR2: MDHEN, SYDVKM. CDR3 amino acids: CASRTGGTDTEAFF. The CDR3 region has the DNA TGTGCCAGCAGAACAGGGGGCACGGACACTGAAGCTTTCTTT. Full variable domain (missing parts from reference TRBV28 and TRBJ1-1): DVKVTQSSRYLVKRTGEKVFLECVQDMDHENMFWYRQDPGLGLRLIYFSYDVKMKEKGDIPEGYSVSREKKERFSLILESASTNQTSMYLCASRTGGTDTEAFFGQGTRLTVV.

In its sample, this clone was seen once. The V call is TRBV11-2, the J call TRBJ2-1; 14 bases align to TRBD2. This CDR3 has 18 amino acids. CDR1 and CDR2 (germline): SGHAT, FQNNGV. The V and J ends lost 1 base and 8 bases, in that order; junction bases with no gene match: 10. The CDR3 nucleotides read TGTGCCAGCAGCTTAGCTGGGACTAGCGGGAGCCTATTGGATGAGCAGTTCTTC. Its protein is CASSLAGTSGSLLDEQFF.

The rearrangement uses TRBV4-2 and TRBJ2-5, with D perhaps matching TRBD2 (6 bases). The CDR3 has 16 residues. Germline V CDR1 and CDR2: LGHNA, YNFKEQ. Trimming pared 1 base from V and 1 base from J, leaving 13 bases between. The CDR3 DNA follows: TGTGCCAGCAGCCAAGGGCCAGCGGGCCTCCAAGAGACCCAGTACTTC. Protein product: CASSQGPAGLQETQYF.

This rearrangement joins TRBV2 to TRBJ2-7; 10 bases match TRBD1. CDR1 and CDR2 from the germline V gene are SNHLY and FYNNEI. The CDR3 contains 15 residues. After removal of 2 bases from V and 2 bases from J, the junction contained 3 bases not matched to a gene. CDR3 loop: CASSEYGTGAYEQYF. CDR3 bases: TGTGCCAGCAGTGAATATGGGACAGGGGCCTACGAGCAGTACTTC.

CDR3 sequence (DNA): TGTGCCAGCAGCTTAAATCCGGGACTAGCGTCCTACAATGAGCAGTTCTTC. This sequence encodes CASSLNPGLASYNEQFF. The V and J genes are TRBV7-3 and TRBJ2-1; 10 nucleotides align to TRBD2. The CDR3 covers 17 residues. After removal of 1 base from V and 1 base from J, the junction contained 4 bases not matched to a gene. From germline, CDR1 is SGHTA and CDR2 FQGTGA. The full variable domain, its missing parts supplied by reference TRBV7-3 and TRBJ2-1, is GAGVSQTPSNKVTEKGKYVELRCDPISGHTALYWYRQSLGQGPEFLIYFQGTGAADDSGLPNDRFFAVRPEGSVSTLKIQRTERGDSAVYLCASSLNPGLASYNEQFFGPGTRLTVL.

This clone was observed once. The chain recombines TRBV19 with TRBJ1-2; D is possibly TRBD1 (5 bases). V was pared by 7 bases and J by 8 bases, with 17 bases between. Germline CDR1 and CDR2: LNHDA and SQIVND (reference sequence). CDR3 size: 13 residues. The CDR3 region has the DNA TGTGCCAGTAATAATCCCAGGGTATACGGCTACACCTTC. It codes for CASNNPRVYGYTF.

This clone occurred a few times. The gene calls are TRBV29-1 and TRBJ2-5; D perhaps matches TRBD2 (7 bases). Germline V gene sequence: CDR1 SQVTM, CDR2 ANQGSEA. The CDR3 length is 13 residues. CDR3 protein: CCHGGGAGETQYF. The CDR3 DNA sequence: TGCTGCCATGGGGGGGGCGCTGGGGAGACCCAGTACTTC.

This chain uses TRBV25-1 with TRBJ2-1, with 7 bases identical to TRBD2. V was pared by 1 base and J by 6 bases, with 3 bases of the junction left unmatched. Per the germline V gene, CDR1 is MGHDK and CDR2 is SYGVNS. This CDR3 region has 14 residues. CDR3 nucleotide sequence: TGTGCCAGCAGTGAATCGGGGGGTAGCAATGAGCAGTTCTTC. Translation: CASSESGGSNEQFF.

Notes on this clone: At one end, the junction sequence differs from germline, possibly due to a read error. The V and J genes are TRBV7-7 and TRBJ2-7; a weak D match, TRBD2 (6 bases). Per germline, CDR1 SSHAT and CDR2 FNYEAQ (reference sequence). CDR3 length equals 13 residues. CDR3 residues: CASSLAMEGEQYF. The CDR3 coding sequence is TGTGCTAGCAGCTTAGCGATGGAGGGCGAGCAGTACTTC.